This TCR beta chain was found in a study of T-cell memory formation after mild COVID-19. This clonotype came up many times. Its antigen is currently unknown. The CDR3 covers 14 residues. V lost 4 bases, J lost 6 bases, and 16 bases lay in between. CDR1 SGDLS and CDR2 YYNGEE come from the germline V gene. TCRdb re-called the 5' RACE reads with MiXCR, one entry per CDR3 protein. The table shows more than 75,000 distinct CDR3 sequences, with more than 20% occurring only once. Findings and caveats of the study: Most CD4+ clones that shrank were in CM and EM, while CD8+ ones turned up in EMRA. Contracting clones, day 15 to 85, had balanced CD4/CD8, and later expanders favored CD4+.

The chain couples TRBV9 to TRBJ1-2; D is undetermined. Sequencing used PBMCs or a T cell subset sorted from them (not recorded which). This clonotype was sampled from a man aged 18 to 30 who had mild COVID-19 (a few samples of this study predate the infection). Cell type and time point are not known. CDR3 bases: TGTGCCAGCAGCCGAGATGACACGCGGGATGGCTACACCTTC. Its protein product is CASSRDDTRDGYTF.